Listed here are 5 T cell receptor beta chains from one sample, sequenced in a study of CXCR3-negative and CXCR3-positive naive CD8 T cells. TRB cDNA libraries were made by UMI-labeled 5' RACE. TCRdb re-called the 5' RACE reads; one entry per CDR3 protein, DNA not given. Its listing shows tens of thousands of distinct CDR3 sequences. Source material: memory CD8+ T cells from blood. Source of these receptors: a human donor in good health. Some clones in this sample may be carry-over from other donors' samples.

The chain uses TRBV27 and TRBJ1-1. CDR1 is MNHEY and CDR2 is SMNVEV in the germline V gene (reference sequence). This CDR3 comprises 13 residues. CDR3 sequence: CASSLQGALEAFF.

This rearrangement joins TRBV6-6 to TRBJ2-7; TCRdb calls TRBD1, which cannot be checked without DNA. CDR3 length equals 13 residues. Germline V gene sequence: CDR1 MNHNY, CDR2 SVGAGI (reference sequence). The CDR3 loop reads CASRPQGRYEQYF.

This chain connects TRBV7-2 to TRBJ2-7; TCRdb proposes TRBD1, but this gene call is untestable without DNA. The germline CDR1 and CDR2 sequences are SGHTA and FQGNSA. The CDR3 spans 14 residues. This CDR3 reads CASSAEGTGQEQYF. The variable domain in full, with the rest retrieved from reference TRBV7-2 and TRBJ2-7, is GAGVSQSPSNKVTEKGKDVELRCDPISGHTALYWYRQSLGQGLEFLIYFQGNSAPDKSGLPSDRFSAERTGGSVSTLTIQRTQQEDSAVYLCASSAEGTGQEQYFGPGTRLTVT.

This rearrangement joins TRBV7-9 to TRBJ2-2. This CDR3 is 11 amino acids long. Germline V gene sequence: CDR1 SEHNR, CDR2 FQNEAQ (reference sequence). CDR3: CASSPPGELFF.

The V call is TRBV20-1, the J call TRBJ2-1. This CDR3 has 16 amino acids. Germline loops: CDR1 DFQATT, CDR2 SNEGSKA (reference sequence). Here the CDR3 reads CSARDRSNGRSPEQFF.